This T cell receptor beta chain was retrieved from a study of T cell changes during pregnancy in multiple sclerosis. The V segment lost 6 bases and the J segment 0 bases; nucleotides outside the gene matches: 2. Germline CDR1 reads MNHNS; CDR2 reads SASEGT. CDR3 length: 15 residues. Repertoires were generated with immunoSEQ multiplex PCR, while TCRdb's copy carries only in-frame clones and drops some. The profile shows some 74,000 clones, 85% to 95% of them singletons. The input for sequencing was peripheral blood, taken before pregnancy. This sequence was found in a female donor with multiple sclerosis, enrolled in a pregnancy study. The V and J genes are TRBV6-1 and TRBJ2-1, with 10 bases lining up with TRBD2. Written as DNA, the CDR3 is TGTGCCAGCAGGGGACTAGCGAGCTCCTACAATGAGCAGTTCTTC. Translated: CASRGLASSYNEQFF.